The sequence of this TCR beta chain was determined in a study of OX40 agonist ivuxolimab in advanced cancers. The wider study: Clinicians treated patients with ivuxolimab, an agonistic anti-OX40 (CD134) antibody.

This CDR3 spans 14 amino acids. The V gene lost 6 bases and the J gene lost 3 bases, with 14 bases spanning the gap. Germline CDR1 and CDR2: WSHSY and SAAADI. Generated by immunoSEQ multiplex PCR, the TCRdb table keeps only in-frame clones and is missing some. The sample gives tens of thousands of clones, more than 70% of which show up once; 2% to 3% is in the top ten. The sequence was obtained from an adult with an advanced solid tumor such as melanoma, head and neck, liver or kidney cancer. The chain carries TRBV10-2 and TRBJ1-1; tentative D call: TRBD1 (6 bases). The sequencing here drew on CD4+ or CD8+ T cells sorted from blood, taken in a trial of the OX40 agonist ivuxolimab. The CDR3 loop reads CASSQGRGYTEAFF. The CDR3 DNA follows: TGCGCCAGCAGCCAGGGGCGGGGATACACTGAAGCTTTCTTT.